These T cell receptor beta chains were read from a single sample in a study of blood T cell repertoires in COVID-19. Sequenced by immunoSEQ multiplex PCR; TCRdb stores in-frame clones only, minus some. The data show around 200,000 clones, with about 85% seen just once and roughly 2.7% held by the top ten. Sequenced input: PBMCs or T cells enriched from blood (not recorded which). The source is a young woman who had recovered from COVID-19. Both conserved end residues are part of each CDR3. The order of the fields is D gene, J gene, CDR3 length, V gene, clone size, CDR3 protein, CDR3 DNA. A D gene is named only where the DNA matches it firmly. Some rows have no size entry. The others give once, few or many, or a class for an expanded clone.

d_call: NA
j_call: TRBJ2-7
cdr3_length: 15
v_call: TRBV7-2
clone_size: NA
cdr3_aa: CASSLQGLTSYEQYF
cdr3_nt: TGTGCCAGCAGCTTACAGGGACTGACCTCCTACGAGCAGTACTTC

d_call: TRBD1
j_call: TRBJ2-2
cdr3_length: 16
v_call: TRBV18
clone_size: NA
cdr3_aa: CASSPAVTGRTGELFF
cdr3_nt: TGTGCCAGCTCACCAGCTGTGACAGGGCGGACCGGGGAGCTGTTTTTT

d_call: TRBD1
j_call: TRBJ1-2
cdr3_length: 17
v_call: TRBV4-1
clone_size: few
cdr3_aa: CASSQDFTGGLSRGYTF
cdr3_nt: TGCGCCAGCAGCCAAGATTTCACAGGGGGCCTTTCTCGTGGCTACACCTTC

d_call: NA
j_call: TRBJ2-3
cdr3_length: 16
v_call: TRBV21-1
clone_size: NA
cdr3_aa: CASSKILGGASDTQYF
cdr3_nt: TGTGCCAGCAGCAAAATCTTGGGGGGGGCCAGTGATACGCAGTATTTT

d_call: NA
j_call: TRBJ2-4
cdr3_length: 12
v_call: TRBV4-2
clone_size: NA
cdr3_aa: CASSQGPNIQYF
cdr3_nt: TGTGCCAGCAGCCAAGGGCCCAACATTCAGTACTTC

d_call: NA
j_call: TRBJ1-1
cdr3_length: 12
v_call: TRBV6-2/TRBV6-3
clone_size: few
cdr3_aa: CASSRTGSQAFF
cdr3_nt: TGTGCCAGCAGCCGTACAGGGTCACAAGCTTTCTTT

d_call: NA
j_call: TRBJ1-5
cdr3_length: 13
v_call: TRBV6-1
clone_size: NA
cdr3_aa: CASSEVRDQPQHF
cdr3_nt: TGTGCCAGCAGTGAAGTCCGGGATCAGCCCCAGCATTTT

d_call: NA
j_call: TRBJ1-3
cdr3_length: 15
v_call: TRBV9
clone_size: NA
cdr3_aa: CASSVATSSGNTIYF
cdr3_nt: TGTGCCAGCAGCGTAGCCACTTCCTCTGGAAACACCATATATTTT

d_call: NA
j_call: TRBJ2-5
cdr3_length: 16
v_call: TRBV7-2
clone_size: NA
cdr3_aa: CASSKGGDPRQETQYF
cdr3_nt: TGTGCCAGCAGCAAGGGGGGGGATCCCCGTCAAGAGACCCAGTACTTC

d_call: NA
j_call: TRBJ2-1
cdr3_length: 15
v_call: TRBV9
clone_size: NA
cdr3_aa: CASSVDAGSYNEQFF
cdr3_nt: TGTGCCAGCAGCGTAGATGCGGGGTCCTACAATGAGCAGTTCTTC

d_call: NA
j_call: TRBJ2-5
cdr3_length: 15
v_call: TRBV6-5
clone_size: NA
cdr3_aa: CASRNGQPGGETQYF
cdr3_nt: TGTGCCAGCAGAAACGGACAGCCCGGGGGGGAGACCCAGTACTTC

d_call: NA
j_call: TRBJ2-7
cdr3_length: 15
v_call: TRBV27
clone_size: few
cdr3_aa: CASSPMTDLPYEQYF
cdr3_nt: TGTGCCAGCAGTCCGATGACAGATCTGCCCTACGAGCAGTACTTC

d_call: NA
j_call: TRBJ1-3
cdr3_length: 15
v_call: TRBV5-1
clone_size: NA
cdr3_aa: CASSLYLGDGNTIYF
cdr3_nt: TGCGCCAGCAGCTTGTATCTGGGCGATGGAAACACCATATATTTT

d_call: TRBD2
j_call: TRBJ2-7
cdr3_length: 13
v_call: TRBV11-3
clone_size: NA
cdr3_aa: CASSLERTSAPLF
cdr3_nt: TGTGCCAGCAGCTTAGAAAGGACTAGCGCCCCTCTCTTC

d_call: TRBD1
j_call: TRBJ1-4
cdr3_length: 13
v_call: TRBV4-3
clone_size: NA
cdr3_aa: CASSQGDSEKLFF
cdr3_nt: TGCGCCAGCAGCCAAGGGGACAGCGAAAAACTGTTTTTT

d_call: NA
j_call: TRBJ2-6
cdr3_length: 15
v_call: TRBV9
clone_size: NA
cdr3_aa: CASSVTVSGANVLTF
cdr3_nt: TGTGCCAGCAGCGTAACGGTCTCTGGGGCCAACGTCCTGACTTTC

d_call: TRBD1
j_call: TRBJ1-3
cdr3_length: 15
v_call: TRBV7-2
clone_size: NA
cdr3_aa: CASSLAHRGGNTIYF
cdr3_nt: TGTGCCAGCAGCTTAGCGCACAGGGGCGGAAACACCATATATTTT

d_call: NA
j_call: TRBJ1-5
cdr3_length: 16
v_call: TRBV7-2
clone_size: once
cdr3_aa: CASSSQGGASHAPQHF
cdr3_nt: TGTGCCAGCAGTTCACAAGGGGGGGCCAGTCACGCGCCCCAGCATTTT

d_call: TRBD2
j_call: TRBJ2-3
cdr3_length: 16
v_call: TRBV3-1/TRBV3-2
clone_size: NA
cdr3_aa: CASSQSLAGGTDTQYF
cdr3_nt: TGTGCCAGCAGCCAATCCCTAGCGGGCGGCACAGATACGCAGTATTTT

d_call: NA
j_call: TRBJ2-7
cdr3_length: 15
v_call: TRBV4-3
clone_size: NA
cdr3_aa: CASSQDPGQGDEQYF
cdr3_nt: TGCGCCAGCAGCCAAGATCCCGGGCAAGGGGACGAGCAGTACTTC

d_call: NA
j_call: TRBJ1-5
cdr3_length: 19
v_call: TRBV19
clone_size: NA
cdr3_aa: CASSMRRGFAASGNQPQHF
cdr3_nt: TGTGCCAGTAGTATGAGACGGGGGTTCGCCGCTTCGGGCAATCAGCCCCAGCATTTT

d_call: NA
j_call: TRBJ2-7
cdr3_length: 16
v_call: TRBV3-1/TRBV3-2
clone_size: NA
cdr3_aa: CASSQKDRAGGVEQYF
cdr3_nt: TGTGCCAGCAGCCAAAAAGACAGGGCCGGAGGGGTCGAGCAGTACTTC

d_call: NA
j_call: TRBJ1-2
cdr3_length: 12
v_call: TRBV2
clone_size: NA
cdr3_aa: CASSGDMEGYTF
cdr3_nt: TGTGCCAGCAGTGGGGACATGGAAGGCTACACCTTC

d_call: TRBD2
j_call: TRBJ2-5
cdr3_length: 17
v_call: TRBV2
clone_size: NA
cdr3_aa: CASKRELAGFNQETQYF
cdr3_nt: TGTGCCAGCAAAAGGGAACTAGCGGGGTTCAACCAAGAGACCCAGTACTTC

d_call: NA
j_call: TRBJ2-2
cdr3_length: 16
v_call: TRBV4-1
clone_size: NA
cdr3_aa: CASSQETHTTGGELFF
cdr3_nt: TGCGCCAGCAGCCAAGAAACACACACTACCGGCGGGGAGCTGTTTTTT

d_call: TRBD1
j_call: TRBJ1-2
cdr3_length: 13
v_call: TRBV4-3
clone_size: NA
cdr3_aa: CASSRQGGYGYTF
cdr3_nt: TGCGCCAGCAGTCGACAGGGTGGGTATGGCTACACCTTC

d_call: NA
j_call: TRBJ1-2
cdr3_length: 16
v_call: TRBV6-1
clone_size: NA
cdr3_aa: CASSEALPGSGYGYTF
cdr3_nt: TGTGCCAGCAGTGAAGCGCTTCCGGGGAGCGGCTATGGCTACACCTTC

d_call: TRBD2
j_call: TRBJ2-2
cdr3_length: 17
v_call: TRBV5-6
clone_size: once
cdr3_aa: CASSPKWRGGATGELFF
cdr3_nt: TGTGCCAGCAGCCCAAAATGGCGGGGAGGGGCGACCGGGGAGCTGTTTTTT

d_call: NA
j_call: TRBJ1-5
cdr3_length: 13
v_call: TRBV10-2
clone_size: NA
cdr3_aa: CASSWRRYEPQHF
cdr3_nt: TGCGCCAGCAGTTGGAGGAGGTATGAGCCCCAGCATTTT

d_call: TRBD1
j_call: TRBJ1-2
cdr3_length: 15
v_call: TRBV5-6
clone_size: NA
cdr3_aa: CASSFRDRGIDGYTF
cdr3_nt: TGTGCCAGCAGCTTCCGGGACAGGGGAATTGATGGCTACACCTTC

d_call: NA
j_call: TRBJ2-7
cdr3_length: 15
v_call: TRBV11-3
clone_size: NA
cdr3_aa: CASSPGPGLRHEQYF
cdr3_nt: TGTGCCAGCAGCCCCGGACCGGGGTTGCGCCACGAGCAGTACTTC

d_call: TRBD2
j_call: TRBJ2-1
cdr3_length: 16
v_call: TRBV9
clone_size: NA
cdr3_aa: CASSGTSSGGLQKQFF
cdr3_nt: TGTGCCAGCAGCGGAACCTCTAGCGGGGGACTTCAAAAGCAGTTCTTC

d_call: NA
j_call: TRBJ2-7
cdr3_length: 15
v_call: TRBV4-2
clone_size: NA
cdr3_aa: CASSQPDRRSYEQYF
cdr3_nt: TGTGCCAGCAGCCAACCAGACAGGCGCTCCTACGAGCAGTACTTC

d_call: TRBD2
j_call: TRBJ2-7
cdr3_length: 17
v_call: TRBV5-4
clone_size: NA
cdr3_aa: CASSSGLAGGRHPEQYF
cdr3_nt: TGTGCCAGCAGCAGTGGACTAGCGGGGGGCCGACATCCGGAGCAGTACTTC

d_call: NA
j_call: TRBJ1-1
cdr3_length: 16
v_call: TRBV7-9
clone_size: NA
cdr3_aa: CASPEKTGSVNTEAFF
cdr3_nt: TGTGCCAGCCCCGAGAAAACAGGGTCTGTCAACACTGAAGCTTTCTTT

d_call: TRBD2
j_call: TRBJ2-1
cdr3_length: 13
v_call: TRBV7-9
clone_size: NA
cdr3_aa: CASSLAGEDEQFF
cdr3_nt: TGTGCCAGCAGCCTCGCGGGGGAGGATGAGCAGTTCTTC

d_call: NA
j_call: TRBJ2-1
cdr3_length: 15
v_call: TRBV6-1
clone_size: NA
cdr3_aa: CASSETRGGYNEQFF
cdr3_nt: TGTGCCAGCAGTGAAACGAGGGGGGGCTACAATGAGCAGTTCTTC

d_call: NA
j_call: TRBJ1-1
cdr3_length: 15
v_call: TRBV7-2
clone_size: NA
cdr3_aa: CASSPRGDSNTEAFF
cdr3_nt: TGTGCCAGCAGCCCCAGAGGGGACTCGAACACTGAAGCTTTCTTT

d_call: NA
j_call: TRBJ1-2
cdr3_length: 14
v_call: TRBV29-1
clone_size: NA
cdr3_aa: CSVGTASPNYGYTF
cdr3_nt: TGCAGCGTTGGGACAGCCTCACCTAACTATGGCTACACCTTC

d_call: NA
j_call: TRBJ2-7
cdr3_length: 15
v_call: TRBV4-1
clone_size: NA
cdr3_aa: CASSQEVGAYYEQYF
cdr3_nt: TGCGCCAGCAGCCAAGAAGTGGGGGCCTACTACGAGCAGTACTTC

d_call: NA
j_call: TRBJ2-1
cdr3_length: 15
v_call: TRBV7-3
clone_size: NA
cdr3_aa: CASSLSRGSYNEQFF
cdr3_nt: TGTGCCAGCAGCTTATCGCGAGGCTCCTACAATGAGCAGTTCTTC